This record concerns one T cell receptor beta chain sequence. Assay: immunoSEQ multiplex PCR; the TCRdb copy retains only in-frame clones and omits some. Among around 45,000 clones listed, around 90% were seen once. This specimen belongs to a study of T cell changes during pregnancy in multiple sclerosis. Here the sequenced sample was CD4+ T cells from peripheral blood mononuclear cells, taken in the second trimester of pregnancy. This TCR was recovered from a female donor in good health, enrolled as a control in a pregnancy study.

The CDR3 coding sequence is TGTGCCAGTAGTCGGGGTTATTTTCTCGGACAGGGCGAGGAGACCCAGTACTTC. Its protein is CASSRGYFLGQGEETQYF. This chain joins TRBV19 and TRBJ2-5, with 8 bases fitting TRBD1. Germline V gene data show CDR1 as LNHDA and CDR2 as SQIVND (reference sequence). V gave up 5 bases and J gave up 5 bases; unmatched junction bases: 19. The CDR3 totals 18 residues.